These 26 T cell receptor beta chains were all obtained from the same sample, sequenced in a study of shared clonotypes between healthy human individuals. Data came from immunoSEQ multiplex PCR; TCRdb stores just in-frame clones and leaves some out. The sample records some 1 million clones, around four fifths being singletons. Source material: memory CD4+ T cells sorted from blood. Subset specified: CD45RA-negative fraction. Every receptor here comes from a man in his late teens or twenties in good health.

This clone occurred a few times. V is TRBV6-1 and J is TRBJ2-2; D is unresolved. With 4 bases removed from V and 5 bases from J, the gap between germline ends came to 8 bases. The CDR3 has 13 residues. The V gene's germline CDR1 is MNHNS and CDR2 SASEGT. The chain's CDR3 is CASSGWETGELFF. The DNA for the CDR3 is TGTGCCAGCAGTGGCTGGGAAACCGGGGAGCTGTTTTTT.

The chain has TRBV14 and TRBJ1-2; D is perhaps TRBD1 (5 bases). The CDR3 runs 13 residues. Germline V lookup: CDR1 SGHDN, CDR2 FVKESK. V lost 10 bases to trimming and J lost 3 bases, with 15 bases between them. The CDR3 sequence: CATPGLEDYGYTF. CDR3 bases: TGTGCCACCCCAGGGCTGGAGGACTATGGCTACACCTTC.

The chain uses TRBV5-4 and TRBJ2-1; D possibly corresponds to TRBD2 (6 bases). The CDR3 contains 15 residues. Germline V gene sequence: CDR1 SGHNT, CDR2 YYREEE (reference sequence). With 4 bases removed from V and 4 bases from J, the gap between germline ends came to 15 bases. The CDR3: CASSLTTGTYNEQFF. Here the CDR3 DNA reads TGTGCCAGCAGCCTTACGACCGGGACTTACAATGAGCAGTTCTTC.

V and J are TRBV10-3 and TRBJ2-1, with TRBD1 as a possible D gene (5 bases). This CDR3 contains 12 residues. V gave up 7 bases and J gave up 5 bases, with 9 bases separating them. In germline, CDR1 is ENHRY, CDR2 SYGVKD. The CDR3 DNA reads as TGTGCCATCAAAGCGACAGACAATGAGCAGTTCTTC. Translation gives CAIKATDNEQFF.

This chain joins TRBV7-2 and TRBJ1-5; D is uncertain. V was cut by 5 bases and J by 3 bases, with 5 bases left in between. The CDR3 totals 12 residues. The germline gives CDR1 SGHTA, CDR2 FQGNSA. The CDR3 region is CASSEINQPQHF. In nucleotides, the CDR3 is TGTGCCAGCAGCGAAATCAATCAGCCCCAGCATTTT.

This clone occurred once. V is TRBV15 and J is TRBJ2-7; TRBD2 agrees at 10 bases. J lost 4 bases, V lost 2 bases, and 17 bases had no gene match. The germline V gene encodes CDR1 LNHNV and CDR2 YYDKDF (reference sequence). This CDR3 region has 19 residues. The DNA for the CDR3 is TGTGCCACCAGCAGACGTCGGACTAGCGGTTCCTCAGGGGGTTACGAGCAGTACTTC. It specifies CATSRRRTSGSSGGYEQYF.

The gene calls are TRBV5-1 and TRBJ2-5; 10 bases fit TRBD2. Trimming took 1 base from V and 1 from J; bases not matched to a gene: 7. The germline CDR1 and CDR2 sequences are SGHRS and YFSETQ. CDR3 length: 17 amino acids. The CDR3 region is CASSLFIAGGPQETQYF. The CDR3 DNA is TGCGCCAGCAGCTTGTTTATAGCGGGGGGCCCCCAAGAGACCCAGTACTTC.

The chain employs TRBV2 and TRBJ2-7; D uncertain. V lost 1 base to trimming and J lost 4 bases, with 14 bases between them. This CDR3 is built from 15 residues. CDR1 and CDR2 (germline): SNHLY, FYNNEI. In DNA form, the CDR3 reads TGTGCCAGCAGTGAAGGCGCAGGCGGTCCTTACGAGCAGTACTTC. Translating gives CASSEGAGGPYEQYF.

Only a few counts were recorded for this clone. The chain combines TRBV4-1 with TRBJ1-5, with D hard to call. The V gene's germline CDR1 is MGHRA and CDR2 YSYEKL. The CDR3 runs 13 residues. The V end was cut by 1 base, the J end by 7 bases, with 8 bases between. The CDR3 loop is CASSQGLGQPQHF. The CDR3 DNA reads TGCGCCAGCAGCCAAGGGTTGGGACAGCCCCAGCATTTT.

The rearrangement links TRBV29-1 to TRBJ2-2, with 7 bases fitting TRBD1. This CDR3 spans 16 amino acids. The V gene end was trimmed by 0 bases and the J gene end by 7 bases; junction bases not matched to a gene: 11. In germline, CDR1 is SQVTM, CDR2 ANQGSEA. The CDR3 DNA reads as TGCAGCGTTGAAGAGTGGCCGGGCCAGGGGGTCGGGGAGCTGTTTTTT. Amino acids: CSVEEWPGQGVGELFF.

V is TRBV5-1 and J is TRBJ1-2, with D possibly being TRBD1 (5 bases). V was pared by 3 bases and J by 6 bases, with 12 bases between. This CDR3 has 13 residues. Germline V gene sequence: CDR1 SGHRS, CDR2 YFSETQ. This CDR3 is CASSWDARNGYTF. The CDR3 DNA reads TGCGCCAGCAGCTGGGACGCGCGCAATGGCTACACCTTC.

CDR3: CASRVSRAEGYTF. The DNA for the CDR3 is TGTGCCAGCAGAGTTAGCCGGGCAGAGGGCTACACCTTC. V usage is TRBV11-2 and J usage is TRBJ1-2; D remains ambiguous. V shed 6 bases and J shed 8 bases, with 16 bases lying between them. CDR1 SGHAT and CDR2 FQNNGV come from the germline V gene. This CDR3 comprises 13 residues. Looking up the rest from reference TRBV11-2 and TRBJ1-2 gives the full variable domain: EAGVAQSPRYKIIEKRQSVAFWCNPISGHATLYWYQQILGQGPKLLIQFQNNGVVDDSQLPKDRFSAERLKGVDSTLKIQPAKLEDSAVYLCASRVSRAEGYTFGSGTRLTVV.

The chain joins TRBV4-3 to TRBJ2-1; the D gene could be TRBD1 or TRBD2 (5 bases each). V lost 0 bases to trimming and J lost 3 bases, with 12 bases between them. Germline CDR1 LGHNA, CDR2 YSLEER. This CDR3 contains 16 residues. CDR3: CASSQELGAHYNEQFF. The CDR3 bases are TGCGCCAGCAGCCAAGAACTAGGGGCCCACTACAATGAGCAGTTCTTC.

The rearrangement uses TRBV5-1 and TRBJ1-3; a weak D match, TRBD1 (5 bases). Germline V CDR1 and CDR2: SGHRS, YFSETQ. The V gene lost 4 bases and the J gene lost 4 bases, with 15 bases spanning the gap. This CDR3 is built from 15 residues. The CDR3 region has the DNA TGCGCCAGCAGCGTTGGGACTTTGGGCGGAAACACCATATATTTT. Its protein is CASSVGTLGGNTIYF.

The chain uses TRBV6-5 and TRBJ2-2; 7 nucleotides agree with TRBD2. Trimming cost V 2 bases and J 4 bases; bases outside gene matches: 7. CDR3 length: 16 residues. Germline CDR1 reads MNHEY; CDR2 reads SVGAGI. The CDR3 sequence is CASSYEAGSITGELFF. CDR3 DNA sequence: TGTGCCAGCAGTTACGAAGCGGGGTCAATCACCGGGGAGCTGTTTTTT.

A word on this clone: A read error may account for a junction end that differs from germline. V usage is TRBV20-1 and J usage is TRBJ1-1; D might be TRBD1 (5 bases). CDR3 length: 11 residues. From germline, CDR1 is DFQATT and CDR2 SNEGSKA (reference sequence). The DNA of the CDR3 is TGCAGTGCTAGGGGAGGGACTTACCAAGAGTTT. This encodes CSARGGTYQEF.

This chain links TRBV18 with TRBJ2-1, with D uncertain. Trimming took off 1 base at V and 10 bases at J, with 11 bases between the two ends. Germline values: CDR1 KGHSH, CDR2 LQKENI. The CDR3 extends over 13 amino acids. The CDR3 is CASSPQLADEQFF. CDR3 bases: TGTGCCAGCTCACCACAGTTGGCCGACGAGCAGTTCTTC.

The chain is built from TRBV30 and TRBJ1-1; D is ambiguous. Germline values: CDR1 GTSNPN, CDR2 SVGIG (reference sequence). This CDR3 is 10 amino acids long. V was trimmed by 1 base and J by 11 bases, leaving 8 bases between them. In nucleotides, the CDR3 is TGTGCCTGGAGTGCTACGCGGGCTTTCTTT. It codes for CAWSATRAFF.

This rearrangement joins TRBV21-1 to TRBJ2-7; the table gives TRBD2 as D, unverified against the DNA. TRBV21-1 is labeled a pseudogene. The CDR3 sequence is 14 residues long. The CDR3 DNA follows: TGTGCCAGCAGCAACGGTTTTTGTTCCTACGAGCAGTACTTC. This sequence encodes CASSNGFCSYEQYF.

The CDR3 protein is CASSLGTGGYSPLHF. DNA of the CDR3: TGTGCCAGCAGCTTGGGGACAGGTGGCTATTCACCCCTCCACTTT. The rearrangement uses TRBV5-4 and TRBJ1-6; 7 positions agree with TRBD1. CDR3 length: 15 residues. CDR1 SGHNT and CDR2 YYREEE come from the germline V gene (reference sequence). Trimming removed 0 bases from V and 8 bases from J; junction bases left unmatched: 5. Full variable domain (remainder filled in from reference TRBV5-4 and TRBJ1-6): ETGVTQSPTHLIKTRGQQVTLRCSSQSGHNTVSWYQQALGQGPQFIFQYYREEENGRGNFPPRFSGLQFPNYSSELNVNALELDDSALYLCASSLGTGGYSPLHFGNGTRLTVT.

In this sample, this clone turned up once. In DNA form, the CDR3 reads TGTGCCAGCAGTGGGGAACAGGGGGCGGCCAACGTCCTGACTTTC. Translated, it gives CASSGEQGAANVLTF. The chain recombines TRBV2 with TRBJ2-6; 9 bases are a match to TRBD1. This CDR3 contains 15 residues. J gave up 6 bases and V 4 bases, and 4 bases lay outside the gene matches. Germline V CDR1 and CDR2: SNHLY, FYNNEI.

This sequence joins TRBV27 and TRBJ2-7; no firm D call. The CDR3 length is 14 residues. V was pared by 2 bases and J by 1 base, with 9 bases between. Germline values: CDR1 MNHEY, CDR2 SMNVEV (reference sequence). Here the CDR3 DNA reads TGTGCCAGCAGTTTACGAACTCGTTCCTACGAGCAGTACTTC. Encoded protein: CASSLRTRSYEQYF.

This chain connects TRBV5-5 to TRBJ1-2, with 8 positions matching TRBD1. CDR1 is SGHKS and CDR2 is YYEKEE in the germline V gene (reference sequence). With V trimmed by 4 bases and J by 6 bases, 8 bases remained unmatched. The CDR3 has 14 amino acids. As DNA, the CDR3 is TGTGCCAGCAGCCCCGACAGGGGCTCGGATGGCTACACCTTC. Translating it yields CASSPDRGSDGYTF.

With respect to this clone: Within the sample, other DNA sequences also encode this same CDR3. The chain uses TRBV19 and TRBJ1-5; 8 bases agree with TRBD1. V was clipped by 2 bases and J by 6 bases; unmatched bases: 6. This CDR3 contains 15 residues. The germline gives CDR1 LNHDA, CDR2 SQIVND (reference sequence). Here the CDR3 DNA reads TGTGCCAGTAGTATACCCGGACAGGGAGGTCAGCCCCAGCATTTT. As protein: CASSIPGQGGQPQHF.

The chain recombines TRBV19 with TRBJ1-2; D gene unclear. The germline V and J ends were trimmed by 2 bases and 0 bases, with 19 bases remaining between them. There are 18 residues in the CDR3. Germline assignment: CDR1 LNHDA and CDR2 SQIVND (reference sequence). The CDR3, as DNA: TGTGCCAGTAGTATAAAGGATGGCAGCAAGACGGCTAACTATGGCTACACCTTC. Its protein product is CASSIKDGSKTANYGYTF.

V is TRBV9 and J is TRBJ2-3, with D perhaps TRBD1 or TRBD2 (6 bases each). V was pared by 3 bases and J by 2 bases, with 13 bases between. This CDR3 comprises 15 residues. Germline V gene data show CDR1 as SGDLS and CDR2 as YYNGEE. CDR3 bases: TGTGCCAGCAGCGAGAGGGGGGCACCCACAGATACGCAGTATTTT. It codes for CASSERGAPTDTQYF.